Included here is one T cell receptor (beta chain) sequence, with context. Its antigen remains unidentified. The data were obtained in a study of T cell responses to AZD1222 COVID-19 vaccine. General study findings and limits: Spike-wide coverage was observed for vaccine-associated CD4 TCRs, with dominant responses at 160-218 and 743-854. Close to half of spike-specific TCRs reportedly recognize unmutated variant regions. Increases in Spike-specific TCR breadth and depth were seen after two AZD1222 doses.

Some clones are missing from TCRdb's copy, which holds only in-frame ones; the method was immunoSEQ multiplex PCR. The table has over 45,000 clones, 75% to 90% seen once. The sequences come from peripheral blood, collected on day 0 of MenACWY control vaccination. The receptor comes from an adult in good health.

The CDR3: CASSHALAGIGSYNEQFF. CDR3 coding DNA: TGTGCCAGCAGTCACGCCCTAGCGGGAATAGGCTCCTACAATGAGCAGTTCTTC. The gene calls are TRBV28 and TRBJ2-1, with TRBD2 matching over 9 bases. The V gene's germline CDR1 is MDHEN and CDR2 SYDVKM. The V gene end was trimmed by 5 bases and the J gene end by 0 bases; junction bases not matched to a gene: 11. The length of the CDR3 is 18 residues.